The present T cell receptor (beta chain) was sequenced within a study of regulatory T cells in long-lasting Graves disease. Study-wide results and limits: Peripheral blood was the sole material, not thyroid tissue.

This clonotype has ten or more counts. Its antigen is currently unknown. The CDR3 covers 16 residues. The trim removed 2 bases at V and 7 bases at J, leaving 8 bases unmatched. The germline V gene has CDR1 LNHNV and CDR2 YYDKDF (reference sequence). Time point here: persistent/refractory GD, antithyroid drugs over 5 years with positive TRAb. RNA from PBMCs was the source of the TCR library. Construction of the TCR beta libraries employed iRepertoire HTBI primers in conjunction with Arm-PCR of CDR3 regions. TCRdb re-derived calls from the multiplex PCR reads in MiXCR, one entry per CDR3 protein. The data hold a few hundred thousand distinct CDR3 sequences, with 20% to 25% observed a single time.

This chain joins TRBV15 and TRBJ2-5; TRBD1 matches 12 bases. The sample consisted of peripheral blood mononuclear cells (PBMCs), taken when the disease was refractory, from a patient treated with antithyroid drugs. The receptor comes from a female donor with Graves disease. The CDR3 bases are TGTGCCACCAGCAGATGGGACAGGGGGCTCAGGTCGACCCAGTACTTC. Translating it yields CATSRWDRGLRSTQYF.